The T cell receptor (beta chain) described here comes from a study of blood T cell repertoires in COVID-19. Study as a whole: Sources were T cells, B-cell-depleted T cells, or PBMCs; the material itself was cDNA or gDNA.

As processed by the authors: Reference gene primer amplification in the assay estimated nucleated cell counts. TCRdb's table, derived via immunoSEQ multiplex PCR, lists solely in-frame clones and lacks some. From that table come the V and J calls and clone size; the DNA was used to work out D and trimming. Of approximately 22,000 clones listed, roughly 73% are singletons. V was pared by 4 bases and J by 8 bases, with 21 bases between. Looked up from germline, CDR1 is SGHRS and CDR2 is YFSETQ. The length of the CDR3 is 16 residues. Input material: peripheral blood. The rearrangement uses TRBV5-1 and TRBJ1-4; D gene unclear. This receptor was identified in a human donor in a cohort sampled during active or convalescent COVID-19. The CDR3 is CASSPDAGPGREKLFF. The CDR3 DNA reads TGCGCCAGCAGCCCTGACGCAGGCCCCGGTAGGGAAAAACTGTTTTTT.